The clone carrying this T cell receptor beta chain was found many times. Its antigen is not identified. These data belong to a study of T cell repertoires in cytomegalovirus infection. Overall study: Selection of CMV epitopes for the study included recently identified HLA-C-restricted and well-studied HLA-B-restricted ones.

Germline lookup yields CDR1 SGHTA and CDR2 FQGNSA. V gave up 5 bases and J gave up 3 bases, with 17 bases separating them. The CDR3 has 16 amino acids. Study-level findings and limits: Across the ex vivo response, the dominant clonotypes were HLA-C-restricted CMV-specific TCR beta clonotypes.

TCRdb reprocessed the reads via MiXCR and lists one record per CDR3 protein. The sample lists roughly 350,000 distinct CDR3 sequences, about a third seen once, with approximately 13% in the top ten. The clonotype comes from a human donor in good health (CMV status not recorded). Some clones in this sample may be carry-over from other donors' samples. The rearrangement uses TRBV7-2 and TRBJ1-3; no clear D. Sequenced material: cultured PBMCs, taken from culture after CMV antigen stimulation. The chain's CDR3 is CASSPRPGQGGNTIYF. CDR3 in DNA: TGTGCCAGCAGCCCCCGCCCCGGCCAAGGTGGAAACACCATATATTTT.